This T cell receptor (beta chain) was identified during a study of blood T cell repertoires in COVID-19. Overall study context: The United States, Italy and Spain supplied acute and convalescent COVID-19 samples.

The germline CDR1 and CDR2 sequences are SEHNR and FQNEAQ (reference sequence). Trimming cost V 1 base and J 7 bases, with 14 bases left between them. This CDR3 has 15 amino acids. Original data processing: Researchers report that nucleated cell counts were estimated from reference gene primer amplification. Assay used: immunoSEQ multiplex PCR; TCRdb lists only in-frame clones, some missing. The V and J calls and clone size come from that table; D and trimming were worked out from the DNA. The table shows approximately 280,000 clones, with 87% occurring only once. Recruits, aged roughly 18 to 95 years, lived in 25 or so US areas.

J is TRBJ2-1 and V is TRBV7-9, with D maybe TRBD2 (6 bases). This sequence originates from a woman aged 40 to 50 who had recovered from COVID-19. Sample: PBMCs or T cells enriched from blood (not recorded which). The CDR3 DNA reads as TGTGCCAGCAGCTTAGGCGGGGCCGGAGGAAATGAGCAGTTCTTC. Protein product: CASSLGGAGGNEQFF. The full variable domain, rest sourced from reference TRBV7-9 and TRBJ2-1, is DTGVSQNPRHKITKRGQNVTFRCDPISEHNRLYWYRQTLGQGPEFLTYFQNEAQLEKSRLLSDRFSAERPKGSFSTLEIQRTEQGDSAMYLCASSLGGAGGNEQFFGPGTRLTVL.